This T cell receptor (beta chain) originates from a study of neurological immune-mediated disorders. The unsorted libraries originated from 2 million PBMCs kept at -80 C. The CDR3 covers 15 residues. With V trimmed by 3 bases and J by 3 bases, 6 bases remained unmatched. This clonotype occurred many times. Its antigen is undetermined. The cDNA was synthesized by 5'RACE incorporating 10-nucleotide random UMIs. TCRdb reanalysed the 5' RACE reads using MiXCR and keeps one entry per CDR3 protein. The sample has tens of thousands of distinct CDR3 sequences; approximately 2.8% are singletons. Overall study findings and caveats: Phylogenetic grouping assigned the repertoires of 18 of 34 multiple sclerosis patients to a single cluster of related CDR3 sequences. This cluster may be a repertoire-level signature. Across subjects, no CDR3 amino acid sequence appeared in expanded clones of more than one subject, a finding that suggested private repertoires in all groups.

The sequenced sample consisted of PBMCs. This clonotype originated in a woman aged 50 to 60 with multiple sclerosis. This rearrangement joins TRBV12-3 or TRBV12-4 to TRBJ1-1; 8 bases align to TRBD1. In DNA form, the CDR3 reads TGTGCCAGCAGTTTGGCAGGGGGCGAGGACACTGAAGCTTTCTTT. As protein: CASSLAGGEDTEAFF.